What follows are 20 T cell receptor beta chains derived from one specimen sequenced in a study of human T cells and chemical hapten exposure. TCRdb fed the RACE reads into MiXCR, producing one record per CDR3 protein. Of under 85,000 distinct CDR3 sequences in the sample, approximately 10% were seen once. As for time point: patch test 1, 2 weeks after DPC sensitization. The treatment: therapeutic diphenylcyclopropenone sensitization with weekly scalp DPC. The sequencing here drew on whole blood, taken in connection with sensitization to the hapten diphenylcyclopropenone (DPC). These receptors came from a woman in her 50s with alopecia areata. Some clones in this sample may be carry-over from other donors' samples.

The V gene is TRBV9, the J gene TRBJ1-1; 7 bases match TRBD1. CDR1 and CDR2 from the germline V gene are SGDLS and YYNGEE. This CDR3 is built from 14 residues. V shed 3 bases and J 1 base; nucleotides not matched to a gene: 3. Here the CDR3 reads CASSETGTNTEAFF. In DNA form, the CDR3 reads TGTGCCAGCAGCGAGACAGGGACGAACACTGAAGCTTTCTTT.

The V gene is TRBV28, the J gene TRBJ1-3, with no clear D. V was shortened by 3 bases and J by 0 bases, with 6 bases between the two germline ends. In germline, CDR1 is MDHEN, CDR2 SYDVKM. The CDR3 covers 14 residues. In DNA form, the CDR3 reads TGTGCCAGCAGTTTCCGGAGCTCTGGAAACACCATATATTTT. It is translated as CASSFRSSGNTIYF.

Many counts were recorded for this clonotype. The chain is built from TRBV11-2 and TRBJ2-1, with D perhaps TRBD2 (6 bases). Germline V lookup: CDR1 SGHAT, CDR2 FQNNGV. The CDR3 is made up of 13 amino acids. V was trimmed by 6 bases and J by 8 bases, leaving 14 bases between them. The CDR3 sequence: CASSLTSSHEQFF. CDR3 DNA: TGTGCCAGCAGTCTCACTAGCAGCCATGAGCAGTTCTTC.

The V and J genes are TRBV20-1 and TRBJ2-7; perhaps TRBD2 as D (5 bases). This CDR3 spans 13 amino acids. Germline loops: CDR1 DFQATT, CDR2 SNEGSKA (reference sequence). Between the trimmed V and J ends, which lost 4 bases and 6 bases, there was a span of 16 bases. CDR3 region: CSAITSLEAEQYF. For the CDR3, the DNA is TGCAGTGCTATAACTAGTTTAGAGGCCGAGCAGTACTTC.

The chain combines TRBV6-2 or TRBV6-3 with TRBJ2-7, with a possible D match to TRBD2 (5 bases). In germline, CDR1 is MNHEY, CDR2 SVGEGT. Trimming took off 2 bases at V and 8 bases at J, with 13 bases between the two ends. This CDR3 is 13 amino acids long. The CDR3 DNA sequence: TGTGCCAGCAGTTACGGGTCAGGAGGTCAGCAGTACTTC. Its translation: CASSYGSGGQQYF.

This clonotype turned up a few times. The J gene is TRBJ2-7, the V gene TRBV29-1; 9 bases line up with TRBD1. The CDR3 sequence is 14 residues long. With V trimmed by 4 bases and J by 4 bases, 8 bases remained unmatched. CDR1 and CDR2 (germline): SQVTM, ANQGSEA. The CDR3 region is CSVGTGTGSYEQYF. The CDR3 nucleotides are TGCAGCGTTGGAACCGGGACAGGGAGTTACGAGCAGTACTTC.

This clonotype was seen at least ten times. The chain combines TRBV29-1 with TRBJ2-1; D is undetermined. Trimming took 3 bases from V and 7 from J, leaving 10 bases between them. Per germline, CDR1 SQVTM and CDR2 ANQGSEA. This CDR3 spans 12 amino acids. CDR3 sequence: CSVEGLRNEQFF. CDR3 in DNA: TGCAGCGTTGAGGGCCTTAGGAATGAGCAGTTCTTC.

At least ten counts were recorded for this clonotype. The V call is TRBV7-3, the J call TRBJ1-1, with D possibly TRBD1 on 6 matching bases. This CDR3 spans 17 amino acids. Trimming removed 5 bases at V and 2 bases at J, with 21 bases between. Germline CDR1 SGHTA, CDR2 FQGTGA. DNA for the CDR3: TGTGCCAGCAGCCCTACAGGGAGGCTATCCGTAAACACTGAAGCTTTCTTT. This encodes CASSPTGRLSVNTEAFF.

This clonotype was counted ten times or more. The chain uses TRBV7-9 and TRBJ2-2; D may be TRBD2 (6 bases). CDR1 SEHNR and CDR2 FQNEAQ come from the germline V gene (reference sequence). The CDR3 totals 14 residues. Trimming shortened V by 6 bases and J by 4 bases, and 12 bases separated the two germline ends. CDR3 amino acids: CASSPWRGTGELFF. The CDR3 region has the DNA TGTGCCAGCAGTCCCTGGCGGGGCACCGGGGAGCTGTTTTTT.

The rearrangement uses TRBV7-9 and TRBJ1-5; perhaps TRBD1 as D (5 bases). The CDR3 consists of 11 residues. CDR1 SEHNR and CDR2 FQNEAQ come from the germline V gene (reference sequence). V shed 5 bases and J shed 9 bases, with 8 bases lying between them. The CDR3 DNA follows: TGTGCCAGCAGCAGGGGAGGGCCCCAGCATTTT. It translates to CASSRGGPQHF.

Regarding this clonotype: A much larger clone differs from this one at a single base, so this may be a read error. DNA of the CDR3: TGCAGTGCTAGGTCCGACACGCCAAACACTGAAGCTTACTTT. The encoded protein is CSARSDTPNTEAYF. The chain combines TRBV20-1 with TRBJ1-1, with D unresolved. The CDR3 is made up of 14 amino acids. The germline V gene has CDR1 DFQATT and CDR2 SNEGSKA (reference sequence).

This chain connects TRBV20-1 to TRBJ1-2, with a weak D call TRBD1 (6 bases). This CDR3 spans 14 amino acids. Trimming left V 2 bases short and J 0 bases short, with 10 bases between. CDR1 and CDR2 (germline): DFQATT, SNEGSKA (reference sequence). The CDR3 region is CSARPDRPNYGYTF. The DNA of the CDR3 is TGCAGTGCTAGACCTGACAGGCCTAACTATGGCTACACCTTC.

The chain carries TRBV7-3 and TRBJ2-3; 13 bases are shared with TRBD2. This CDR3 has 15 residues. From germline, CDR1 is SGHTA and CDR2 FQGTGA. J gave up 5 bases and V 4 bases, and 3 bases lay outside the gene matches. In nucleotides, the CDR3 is TGTGCCAGCAGCTCCGGACTAGCGGGGGTAGATACGCAGTATTTT. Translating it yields CASSSGLAGVDTQYF.

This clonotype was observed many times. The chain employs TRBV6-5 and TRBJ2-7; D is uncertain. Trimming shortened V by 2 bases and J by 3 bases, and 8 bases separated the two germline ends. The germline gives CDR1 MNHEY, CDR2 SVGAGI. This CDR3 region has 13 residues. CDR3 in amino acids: CASSYRPDYEQYF. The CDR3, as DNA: TGTGCCAGCAGTTACAGGCCAGACTACGAGCAGTACTTC.

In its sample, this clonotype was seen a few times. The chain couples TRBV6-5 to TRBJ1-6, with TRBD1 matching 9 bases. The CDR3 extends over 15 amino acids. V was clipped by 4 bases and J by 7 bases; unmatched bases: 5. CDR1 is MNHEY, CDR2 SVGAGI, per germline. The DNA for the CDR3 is TGTGCCAGCAGTTCAACAGGGGGCTGGAATTCACCCCTCCACTTT. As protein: CASSSTGGWNSPLHF.

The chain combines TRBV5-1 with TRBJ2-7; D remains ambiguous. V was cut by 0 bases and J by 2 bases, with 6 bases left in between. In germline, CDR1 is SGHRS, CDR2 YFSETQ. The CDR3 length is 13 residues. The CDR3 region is CASSLAGTYEQYF. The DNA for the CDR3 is TGCGCCAGCAGCTTGGCCGGCACCTACGAGCAGTACTTC.

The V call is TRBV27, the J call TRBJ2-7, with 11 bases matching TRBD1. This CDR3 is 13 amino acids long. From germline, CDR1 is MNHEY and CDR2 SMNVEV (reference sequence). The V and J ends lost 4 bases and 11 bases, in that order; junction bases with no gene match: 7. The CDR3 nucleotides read TGTGCCAGCAGTTCCGGGACAGGGGGATTGGAGTACTTC. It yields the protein CASSSGTGGLEYF.

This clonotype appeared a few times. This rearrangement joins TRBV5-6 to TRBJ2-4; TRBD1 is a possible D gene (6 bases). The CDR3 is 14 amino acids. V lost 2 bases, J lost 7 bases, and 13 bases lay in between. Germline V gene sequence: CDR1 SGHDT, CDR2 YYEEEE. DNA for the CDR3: TGTGCCAGCAGCTTCGCCAGGGGTCTGAACATTCAGTACTTC. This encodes CASSFARGLNIQYF.

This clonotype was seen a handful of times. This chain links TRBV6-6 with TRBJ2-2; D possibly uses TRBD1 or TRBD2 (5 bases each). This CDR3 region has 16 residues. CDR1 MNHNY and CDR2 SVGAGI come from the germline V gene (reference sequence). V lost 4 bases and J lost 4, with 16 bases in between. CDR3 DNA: TGTGCCAGCAGTTCCCGGGGCGGGTCCTCCACCGGGGAGCTGTTTTTT. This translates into CASSSRGGSSTGELFF.

This chain's CDR3 is CASSQNSANNEQFF. The CDR3 DNA reads TGCGCCAGCAGCCAAAACAGTGCGAACAATGAGCAGTTCTTC. This sequence joins TRBV5-1 and TRBJ2-1; no clear D gene. The CDR3 is 14 amino acids. In germline, CDR1 is SGHRS, CDR2 YFSETQ. Trimming cost V 4 bases and J 5 bases, with 13 bases left between them.